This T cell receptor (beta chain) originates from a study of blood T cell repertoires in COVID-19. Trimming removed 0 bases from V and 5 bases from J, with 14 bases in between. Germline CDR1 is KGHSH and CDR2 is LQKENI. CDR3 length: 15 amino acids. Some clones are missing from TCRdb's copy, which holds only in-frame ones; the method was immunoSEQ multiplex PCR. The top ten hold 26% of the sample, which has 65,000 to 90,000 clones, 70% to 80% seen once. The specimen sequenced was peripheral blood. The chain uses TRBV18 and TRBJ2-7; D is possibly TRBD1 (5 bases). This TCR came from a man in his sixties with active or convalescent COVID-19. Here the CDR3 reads CASSPPAGIDNEQYF. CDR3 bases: TGTGCCAGCTCACCACCCGCAGGGATAGACAACGAGCAGTACTTC.